This record concerns one TCR beta chain sequence. The specificity of this receptor is unknown. The record has no base qualities; no much larger clone is one base away. For CDR1 and CDR2, the germline V gene (reference sequence) lists MNHNY and SVGAGI. The CDR3 starts with the cysteine, ends with the phenylalanine, and has 15 residues. The retained sequence is limited to the CDR3, 45 bases, with the frame set at the first base. Trimming accounts for 6 bases at V and 2 bases at J, while the number of junction bases matched to no gene is 9. The data are from a study of cytomegalovirus exposure and HLA in healthy donors (dated by TCRdb to 2017 to 2019). Some background on the complete study: In an earlier analysis of some 610 of the donors, about 260 Gb of sequence data and roughly 100 million unique TCR beta sequences from roughly 200 million T cells were reported. Roughly 300 gigabases of sequencing data and around 88 million unique TCR sequences made up an early release that covered 640 HLA-typed donors. The genetic ancestry cluster associated with self-reported Caucasian donors included roughly 84% of the 398 genotyped donors. The aim of the study was to test whether cataloging public T cell receptors could identify signatures of past pathogen exposure. The study used immunosequencing to profile the T cell repertoires of 666 subjects and linked those repertoires to cytomegalovirus serostatus. Besides the first cohort of around 670 subjects, a separate validation cohort made up of over 95 different subjects was used. High-throughput TCR immunosequencing, statistical association of individual TCRs with disease status, and machine learning were combined to predict cytomegalovirus infection status. A later analysis re-examined previously published TCR beta repertoires from just over 650 donors and added high-resolution HLA genotyping to investigate patterns of TCR occurrence. Rather than drawing on any new phenotypic data, the later analysis identified candidate immune exposures from TCR beta sequences and the way those sequences occurred across donors. An earlier analysis of 587 of the donors used high-throughput TCR beta sequencing to judge whether each TCR beta V gene segment behaved as functional or pseudogenic. Donor age, sex, ethnicity and CMV serostatus were collected together with the repertoire data. Genome-wide SNP genotypes for about three fifths of the roughly 700 donors were used in a later genetic analysis, which treated that subset as a discovery cohort. Every discovery cohort repertoire had been produced on one sequencing platform. HLA typing covered class I and class II loci at four-digit resolution. The number of typed donors differed by locus: about 629-640 for A, B, C, DRB1 and DQB1; approximately 520 for DQA1; about 600 for DPA1; and roughly 470 for DPB1. Four or five DR-DQ haplotypes were handled as single units for association and clustering, since linkage in the cohort was strong. Across 300 to 500 genotyped donors of the cohort, an average of approximately 220,000 unique TCR beta nucleotide sequences per donor were sequenced, and roughly 20% of those sequences were non-productive. Study-wide findings and limitations: In a later analysis, the rate of TCR association differed among HLA loci, with DRB1 alleles having the most associated TCRs and HLA-C alleles having the fewest. Sequencing depth was assumed to be roughly uniform across donors in the presence/absence analyses, though that assumption may not hold. In a later analysis, HLA-associated TCR beta chains were found to be more clonally expanded and to have lower generation probabilities than equally common non-associated chains. Compared with the roughly 710-donor mean, donors in an Asian-associated ancestry cluster had fewer N-insertions in productive TCRs, according to a later genetic analysis. Because HLA typing was missing for some donors at each locus, association tests included only the typed subset. In a later genetic analysis, a missense DCLRE1C variant was associated with V-gene and J-gene trimming of TCR beta chains, and the association was replicated in an independent cohort. Because counts were too low, seventeen rarely observed V segments, including chromosome 9 orphons, were excluded from the earlier analysis of roughly 580 of the donors. A later analysis reported that several top co-occurrence clusters appeared linked to parvovirus B19, influenza, CMV and Epstein-Barr virus. Linkage disequilibrium might explain the correlated functional status among segregating V segments, but an unknown experimental factor could not be ruled out. An earlier analysis of 587 of the donors showed that most TCR beta V segments appeared in productive rearrangements either about 87% or about 30% of the time, which broadly matched IMGT annotations. Three of the identified cytomegalovirus-associated TCR beta chains were confirmed in vitro to be specific for cytomegalovirus antigens. According to the authors, the approach could potentially be generalized to other disease states and immunological phenotypes. Because the 87-base-pair reads could not distinguish some IMGT-functional V segments, including TRBV6-2 and TRBV6-3, those segments were excluded. The sequencing pipeline was judged likely to have produced a cluster of highly shared sequence variants as a technical artifact. When HLA alleles, especially DR and DQ, strongly co-occurred, TCR associations were difficult to assign to individual alleles. While some public TCRs were present in many individuals, most TCR sequences turned up only very rarely across donors. Most CMV-associated TCR beta chains appeared to be HLA-restricted in a later analysis, and the HLA associations seemed to be driven largely by CMV exposure. For the cohort, immune exposure information was limited to CMV serostatus. A further reported finding was that TCR beta sequences accurately predicted the HLA-A and HLA-B alleles for most subjects in the first cohort. This cohort had only TCR beta chains sequenced, and the lack of alpha or paired-chain data limited which features could be detected. The study gave a list of roughly 150 TCR beta chains associated with cytomegalovirus. The classifier was reported to diagnose cytomegalovirus status with high specificity and sensitivity in both the original and validation cohorts. A later analysis associated 17,000 or so TCR beta sequences with specific HLA alleles at a false discovery rate of 0.05.

The library was obtained by the immunoSEQ multiplex PCR assay. A mixture of 60 forward primers for TCR Vbeta segments and 13 reverse primers for TCR Jbeta segments was used in the multiplex PCR. The CDR3 region of rearranged TCR beta genes was amplified from genomic DNA by a multiplex PCR assay. The amplified TCR beta libraries were sequenced on the Illumina HiSeq System as 87-base-pair reads. Processing in the source paper ran as follows. Across the 640 or so repertoires, a later analysis counted tens of millions of unique TCR beta chains, 8.5 million to 12 million of which were shared by at least two donors. To remove PCR and sequencing errors, raw reads were error-corrected and collapsed into unique sequences using a nearest-neighbor algorithm that merged closely related sequences. Alignment of CDR3 sequences to IMGT reference sequences was used to assign V, D and J gene segments. For a sequence to be retained, at least a six-nucleotide match to both a V gene segment and a J gene segment was required. A rearrangement was called productive if the CDR3 had no stop codons and remained in frame with V and J, and every other rearrangement was called non-productive. Following IMGT convention, CDR3 was defined as the stretch from the second conserved V-encoded cysteine to the conserved J-encoded phenylalanine. The earlier analysis of 500 to 650 of the donors excluded any sequence lacking an unambiguous match to a single V gene segment. An earlier analysis of about 600 of the donors called V segments functional above 56.7% productive rearrangements and segregating when the between-donor standard deviation exceeded 5%. A statistical classification framework was built for diagnosing cytomegalovirus status from the catalog of TCR beta chain sequences. In a later analysis, TCR nucleotide sequences were compared against IMGT/GENE-DB human TR gene sequences so that V and J genes could be assigned. Using the TCRdist pipeline, a later analysis assigned CDR3 sequences along with most-parsimonious VDJ recombination scenarios. In a later analysis, every TCR beta chain was defined by the combination of its CDR3 amino acid sequence and its V-gene family, and reads without a unique V-gene family were dropped. As a way to deal with suspected cross-contamination and a sequencing artifact, a later analysis dropped roughly 600 nucleotide sequences that were highly shared and had low generation probability. A later analysis calculated a clonal expansion index for each public chain from normalized within-repertoire ranks of inferred template counts. In a later analysis, generation probabilities were computed using a VDJ recombination model fitted to out-of-frame rearrangements, and the results were checked against IGoR. A later analysis scored TCR-TCR, TCR-HLA and TCR-CMV co-occurrence with hypergeometric tests, applying a repertoire-size bias correction to TCR pairs. False discovery rates were estimated in a later analysis by permuting HLA or CMV assignments 20 times. In a later analysis, co-occurring TCRs were grouped with DBSCAN, and TCRdist sequence similarity was added when clustering was performed within HLA-allele-positive subsets. Repertoires with fewer than 30,000 or more than 120,000 public chains were left out of co-occurrence clustering, as were four to six repertoires with anomalous nucleotide sharing. TCRdb's version of the immuneACCESS table is confined to in-frame rearrangements and falls short of the full clone set. An unresolved V gene accounts for under half of the shortfall where checked; the remainder is of unknown origin. The DNA was the basis for D and trimming; V, J and clone size are from that table. A total of roughly 99,000 clones appear in this sample, 77% of them only once. The ten biggest clones cover 4.2% of the sample.

The cohort comprised 710 or so healthy bone marrow donors. All cohort members were sampled while nominally healthy, although unrecorded immune exposures were likely present. The donor was CMV seronegative and belonged to the group of around 350 seronegative cohort members. Every donor gave a peripheral blood sample, and the peripheral blood mononuclear cells from that sample were used for TCR beta sequencing. Genomic DNA extraction from the blood cell samples was performed with the Qiagen DNeasy Blood Extraction Kit. The sequence links TRBV6-6 to TRBJ1-2; 7 bases in the middle match TRBD1. The sample was PBMCs. The source of this sequence is a male donor in good health and CMV-seronegative. DNA sequence: TGTGCCAGCAGCCGATCGGGACAGATAAACTATGGCTACACCTTC. It translates as CASSRSGQINYGYTF.